These 20 T cell receptor beta chains share one sample of origin, sequenced in a study of blood T cell repertoires in COVID-19. Here immunoSEQ multiplex PCR was the method, and the copy in TCRdb shows in-frame clones only, minus some. The sample has around 150,000 clones, approximately 80% seen once. The sequencing sample was made of peripheral blood. The receptors originated from a man aged 50-59 years with acute or convalescent COVID-19.

A few counts support this clone. The chain combines TRBV3-1 (or the pseudogene TRBV3-2) with TRBJ2-2; 8 nucleotides match TRBD2. After removal of 8 bases from V and 5 bases from J, the junction contained 13 bases not matched to a gene. The length of the CDR3 is 16 residues. Germline loops: CDR1 LGHDT, CDR2 YNNKEL (reference sequence). The CDR3: CASGNRGGWGTGELFF. CDR3 nucleotide sequence: TGTGCCAGCGGGAACCGGGGGGGATGGGGAACCGGGGAGCTGTTTTTT.

V and J are TRBV7-2 and TRBJ2-1; 10 nucleotides align to TRBD2. The CDR3 covers 15 residues. The ends lost 5 bases at V and 3 bases at J; junction bases unmatched: 4. Germline lookup yields CDR1 SGHTA and CDR2 FQGNSA. The CDR3 is CASSQRTSGYNEQFF. The CDR3 nucleotides are TGTGCCAGCAGCCAGAGGACTAGCGGCTACAATGAGCAGTTCTTC.

The chain uses TRBV11-2 and TRBJ1-1, with no clear D. Deletions cut 1 base from V and 0 bases from J, with 9 bases between. The germline gives CDR1 SGHAT, CDR2 FQNNGV. This CDR3 has 15 residues. The CDR3 is CASSLAGGMNTEAFF. The CDR3 DNA reads as TGTGCCAGCAGCTTAGCCGGCGGGATGAACACTGAAGCTTTCTTT. Combining the CDR3 with reference TRBV11-2 and TRBJ1-1 gives the whole variable domain EAGVAQSPRYKIIEKRQSVAFWCNPISGHATLYWYQQILGQGPKLLIQFQNNGVVDDSQLPKDRFSAERLKGVDSTLKIQPAKLEDSAVYLCASSLAGGMNTEAFFGQGTRLTVV.

This clone was recorded a few times. The chain combines TRBV13 with TRBJ2-3; 12 bases are a match to TRBD2. This CDR3 comprises 19 residues. Germline V gives CDR1 PRHDT, CDR2 FYEKMQ (reference sequence). J gave up 0 bases and V 1 base, and 8 bases lay outside the gene matches. As DNA, the CDR3 is TGTGCCAGCAGCTTAGTGGGATTGACTAGCGGGGGAAGCACAGATACGCAGTATTTT. The encoded protein is CASSLVGLTSGGSTDTQYF.

The chain combines TRBV5-6 with TRBJ1-4; D possibly corresponds to TRBD1 (5 bases). V was pared by 1 base and J by 2 bases, with 12 bases between. CDR1 and CDR2 (germline): SGHDT, YYEEEE. The length of the CDR3 is 16 residues. CDR3 sequence (DNA): TGTGCCAGCAGCTTGTGGCAGGGAGGGACTAATGAAAAACTGTTTTTT. Residues: CASSLWQGGTNEKLFF.

This clone was detected a few times. V gene TRBV6-6 combines with J gene TRBJ1-1; 7 bases are a match to TRBD1. The V and J ends lost 0 bases and 4 bases, in that order; junction bases with no gene match: 8. The germline gives CDR1 MNHNY, CDR2 SVGAGI (reference sequence). The CDR3 contains 16 residues. The CDR3 coding sequence is TGTGCCAGCAGTTACTCCCGAACAGGGGCTTTCACTGAAGCTTTCTTT. Translation: CASSYSRTGAFTEAFF.

This clone was seen only once. V is TRBV5-1 and J is TRBJ1-1; D is ambiguous. The V end was cut by 4 bases, the J end by 0 bases, with 7 bases between. The CDR3 sequence is 13 residues long. Germline CDR1 and CDR2: SGHRS and YFSETQ. The CDR3 DNA sequence: TGCGCCAGCAGCAGGGAGGTGAACACTGAAGCTTTCTTT. This sequence encodes CASSREVNTEAFF.

V and J are TRBV5-6 and TRBJ2-7; no firm D call. Between the trimmed V and J ends, which lost 4 bases and 1 base, there was a span of 9 bases. CDR1 is SGHDT, CDR2 YYEEEE, per germline. The CDR3 has 13 amino acids. Here the CDR3 DNA reads TGTGCCAGCAGCGGTTGGAGATCCTACGAGCAGTACGTC. The encoded protein is CASSGWRSYEQYV.

The chain uses TRBV6-5 and TRBJ2-2; 8 nucleotides match TRBD1. This CDR3 is 13 amino acids long. The V segment lost 10 bases and the J segment 4 bases; nucleotides outside the gene matches: 5. From germline, CDR1 is MNHEY and CDR2 SVGAGI. CDR3 bases: TGTGCCATCCGGGACAGGTTCACCGGGGAGCTGTTTTTT. This encodes CAIRDRFTGELFF.

This chain uses TRBV27 with TRBJ2-1; 7 positions agree with TRBD1. The CDR3 covers 15 residues. Per germline, CDR1 MNHEY and CDR2 SMNVEV (reference sequence). V dropped 4 bases and J dropped 0; count of bases not matched to a gene: 3. The CDR3 here is CASSWDSSSYNEQFF. CDR3 bases: TGTGCCAGCAGTTGGGACAGCAGCTCCTACAATGAGCAGTTCTTC.

The J gene is TRBJ2-2, the V gene TRBV12-3 or TRBV12-4; D call uncertain. V dropped 5 bases and J dropped 5 bases, with 6 bases sitting between them. The CDR3 spans 12 residues. CDR3 nucleotides: TGTGCCAGCAGTACCAGGACCGGGGAGCTGTTTTTT. This encodes CASSTRTGELFF.

In its sample, this clone was seen a few times. This rearrangement joins TRBV2 to TRBJ2-7; 7 bases agree with TRBD1. This CDR3 is built from 11 residues. The germline CDR1 and CDR2 sequences are SNHLY and FYNNEI. The V gene end was trimmed by 7 bases and the J gene end by 9 bases; junction bases not matched to a gene: 6. CDR3 DNA sequence: TGTGCCAGCACCGGACAGGTCGGGCAGTACTTC. This encodes CASTGQVGQYF.

V is TRBV7-3 and J is TRBJ2-5; TRBD1 matches at 7 bases. The CDR3 contains 18 residues. Germline V lookup: CDR1 SGHTA, CDR2 FQGTGA. The junction had 17 bases not matched to a gene; V was cut back by 6 bases and J by 1 base. CDR3 loop: CASRTPDRTLMPQETQYF. In nucleotides, the CDR3 is TGTGCCAGCAGAACTCCGGACAGGACCCTAATGCCCCAAGAGACCCAGTACTTC.

Here the CDR3 DNA reads TGTGCCAGCAAGAGACAGTCTAATTCACCCCTCCACTTT. This translates into CASKRQSNSPLHF. V usage is TRBV6-5 and J usage is TRBJ1-6, with D tentatively TRBD1 (5 bases). The V gene lost 7 bases and the J gene lost 6 bases, with 10 bases spanning the gap. This CDR3 has 13 residues. Germline CDR1 and CDR2: MNHEY and SVGAGI.

The chain employs TRBV5-4 and TRBJ2-6, with D possibly matching TRBD1 (5 bases). The CDR3 totals 17 residues. Germline CDR1 is SGHNT and CDR2 is YYREEE (reference sequence). V dropped 7 bases and J dropped 0 bases, with 17 bases sitting between them. The CDR3 reads CASSPGQGLSGANVLTF. The CDR3 nucleotides read TGTGCCAGCTCGCCCGGGCAGGGCCTCTCTGGGGCCAACGTCCTGACTTTC.

This clone was seen more than once but under ten times. One junction end disagrees with the germline gene, perhaps due to a read error. The gene calls are TRBV9 and TRBJ2-3; 7 bases are a match to TRBD1. This CDR3 is built from 17 residues. CDR1 is SGDLS, CDR2 YYNGEE, per germline. The CDR3 reads CASSARSRGKGPGQRFF. In DNA form, the CDR3 reads TGTGCCAGCAGCGCCCGTAGTAGAGGGAAGGGACCGGGACAGAGGTTTTTT. Combining the CDR3 with reference TRBV9 and TRBJ2-3 gives the whole variable domain DSGVTQTPKHLITATGQRVTLRCSPRSGDLSVYWYQQSLDQGLQFLIQYYNGEERAKGNILERFSAQQFPDLHSELNLSSLELGDSALYFCASSARSRGKGPGQRFFGPGTRLTVL.

The CDR3 sequence is CASRQDSYNEQFF. CDR3 nucleotides: TGCGCCAGCAGACAGGACTCCTACAATGAGCAGTTCTTC. The V and J genes are TRBV5-1 and TRBJ2-1; weak D call: TRBD1 (5 bases). The CDR3 covers 13 residues. Trimming took 5 bases from V and 0 from J, leaving 6 bases between them. The germline V gene has CDR1 SGHRS and CDR2 YFSETQ.

This clone was counted a single time. This chain links TRBV2 with TRBJ1-1, with 7 nucleotides matching TRBD1. CDR3 size: 15 residues. Trimming removed 5 bases from V and 5 bases from J; junction bases left unmatched: 11. Germline CDR1 SNHLY, CDR2 FYNNEI. CDR3 nucleotides: TGTGCCAGCAGTAGAGGGCGACAGGGAGGTACTGAAGCTTTCTTT. It specifies CASSRGRQGGTEAFF.

The rearrangement uses TRBV6-5 and TRBJ1-1, with 8 bases lining up with TRBD1. Trimming took 4 bases from V and 5 from J; bases not matched to a gene: 6. Germline assignment: CDR1 MNHEY and CDR2 SVGAGI. CDR3 length equals 14 residues. The CDR3 DNA follows: TGTGCCAGCAGTTTGCAGGGGGCGGGGACTGAAGCTTTCTTT. Its protein product is CASSLQGAGTEAFF.

This clone was counted only a few times. The V gene is TRBV5-1, the J gene TRBJ1-3; tentatively, D is TRBD1 (6 bases). Germline V lookup: CDR1 SGHRS, CDR2 YFSETQ. The CDR3 is 14 residues long. V was cut by 4 bases and J by 0 bases, with 8 bases left in between. CDR3 region: CASSTDSSGNTIYF. For the CDR3, the DNA is TGCGCCAGCAGCACGGACAGCTCTGGAAACACCATATATTTT.